Listed here are 25 T cell receptor beta chains from one sample, sequenced in a study of blood T cell repertoires in COVID-19. Assay used: immunoSEQ multiplex PCR; TCRdb lists only in-frame clones, some missing. Among a few hundred thousand clones listed, 70% to 90% were seen once. Sequencing was done on a sample of PBMCs or T cells enriched from blood (not recorded which). These receptor sequences come from a woman between 18 and 29 years old who had recovered from COVID-19.

This chain links TRBV5-6 with TRBJ2-1; 8 positions match TRBD1. Germline V gene sequence: CDR1 SGHDT, CDR2 YYEEEE. V shed 4 bases, J shed 6 bases, and the junction held 6 bases outside the gene matches. The CDR3 length is 14 residues. CDR3 DNA sequence: TGTGCCAGCAGCGGGGGACAGGCGGTCAATGAGCAGTTCTTC. Its protein is CASSGGQAVNEQFF. Looking up the rest from reference TRBV5-6 and TRBJ2-1 gives the full variable domain: DAGVTQSPTHLIKTRGQQVTLRCSPKSGHDTVSWYQQALGQGPQFIFQYYEEEERQRGNFPDRFSGHQFPNYSSELNVNALLLGDSALYLCASSGGQAVNEQFFGPGTRLTVL.

The V gene is TRBV25-1, the J gene TRBJ2-5; 11 positions agree with TRBD1. The CDR3 loop spans 16 amino acids. The ends lost 4 bases at V and 2 bases at J; junction bases unmatched: 6. Germline values: CDR1 MGHDK, CDR2 SYGVNS. CDR3: CASSGLWDRGQETQYF. DNA of the CDR3: TGTGCCAGCAGTGGATTATGGGACAGGGGGCAAGAGACCCAGTACTTC.

The rearrangement links TRBV7-9 to TRBJ1-5; no clear D gene. CDR3 length equals 14 residues. The germline CDR1 and CDR2 sequences are SEHNR and FQNEAQ (reference sequence). V was trimmed by 5 bases and J by 3 bases, leaving 11 bases between them. Here the CDR3 reads CASSGRNDNQPQHF. CDR3 nucleotide sequence: TGTGCCAGCAGCGGGAGGAATGACAATCAGCCCCAGCATTTT.

V gene TRBV27 combines with J gene TRBJ2-1, with 9 bases identical to TRBD2. Germline V gene data show CDR1 as MNHEY and CDR2 as SMNVEV (reference sequence). Trimming cost V 3 bases and J 3 bases; bases outside gene matches: 6. The CDR3 runs to 16 residues. In nucleotides, the CDR3 is TGTGCCAGCAGTTTCCCTAGCGGGGAGATCTACAATGAGCAGTTCTTC. Residues: CASSFPSGEIYNEQFF.

This chain joins TRBV5-1 and TRBJ2-7, with 11 bases matching TRBD2. This CDR3 is built from 14 residues. From germline, CDR1 is SGHRS and CDR2 YFSETQ. V trimming: 1 base; J trimming: 4 bases; junction bases outside the gene matches: 1. In nucleotides, the CDR3 is TGCGCCAGCAGCTTGACTAGCGGGAGTTACGAGCAGTACTTC. It specifies CASSLTSGSYEQYF.

The chain combines TRBV6-6 with TRBJ1-2; D is perhaps TRBD1 (6 bases). The V end was cut by 7 bases, the J end by 10 bases, with 13 bases between. The CDR3 runs 11 residues. Germline V CDR1 and CDR2: MNHNY, SVGAGI (reference sequence). The CDR3 here is CASILRGHYTF. The CDR3, as DNA: TGTGCCAGCATCTTAAGGGGACACTACACCTTC.

The sample holds one count of this clone. The rearrangement joins TRBV23-1 to TRBJ2-7, with 7 bases lining up with TRBD1. TRBV23-1 is flagged as an ORF with uncertain function. V was pared by 9 bases and J by 5 bases, with 10 bases of the junction left unmatched. This CDR3 has 13 residues. The CDR3 DNA reads TGCGCCAGAGTTTCTGGACAGGTCGACGAGCAGTACTTC. Translation gives CARVSGQVDEQYF.

V gene TRBV10-3 combines with J gene TRBJ2-7; 9 bases are a match to TRBD1. Unmatched junction bases numbered 3, after V lost 5 bases and J lost 4 bases. The CDR3 is 13 residues long. Germline lookup yields CDR1 ENHRY and CDR2 SYGVKD. CDR3 bases: TGTGCCATCAGTCCGGGACAGGGTTACGAGCAGTACTTC. Its translation is CAISPGQGYEQYF.

This clone was observed a handful of times. DNA of the CDR3: TGTGCCAGCAGCCGTTCCACCGGGGAGCTGTTTTTT. Its protein product is CASSRSTGELFF. This chain connects TRBV7-3 to TRBJ2-2; D ambiguous. This CDR3 spans 12 amino acids. CDR1 and CDR2 from the germline V gene are SGHTA and FQGTGA. V dropped 5 bases and J dropped 4 bases, with 5 bases sitting between them.

The chain employs TRBV27 and TRBJ2-7; D uncertain. V was trimmed by 5 bases and J by 4 bases, leaving 12 bases between them. The CDR3 is 13 residues long. CDR1 MNHEY and CDR2 SMNVEV come from the germline V gene (reference sequence). This chain's CDR3 is CASSEIGSYEQYF. The DNA for the CDR3 is TGTGCCAGCAGTGAGATTGGTTCATACGAGCAGTACTTC.

A remark on this clone: Different DNA sequences within this sample yield the same CDR3. The V call is TRBV18, the J call TRBJ1-1; 10 nucleotides line up with TRBD1. Trimming cost V 2 bases and J 3 bases; bases outside gene matches: 3. The length of the CDR3 is 15 residues. Germline V gene data show CDR1 as KGHSH and CDR2 as LQKENI. The CDR3 region is CASSPRQGADTEAFF. The CDR3 coding sequence is TGTGCCAGCTCACCAAGACAGGGGGCTGACACTGAAGCTTTCTTT. The full variable domain, in which reference TRBV18 and TRBJ1-1 provide the parts outside the CDR3, is NAGVMQNPRHLVRRRGQEARLRCSPMKGHSHVYWYRQLPEEGLKFMVYLQKENIIDESGMPKERFSAEFPKEGPSILRIQQVVRGDSAAYFCASSPRQGADTEAFFGQGTRLTVV.

The chain is built from TRBV6-2 or TRBV6-3 and TRBJ1-2, with D unclear. The germline V gene encodes CDR1 MNHEY and CDR2 SVGEGT. The germline V and J ends were trimmed by 5 bases and 2 bases, with 9 bases remaining between them. The CDR3 length is 13 residues. Written as DNA, the CDR3 is TGTGCCAGCAGTATCAGGATCAACTATGGCTACACCTTC. Its protein is CASSIRINYGYTF.

The J gene is TRBJ1-2, the V gene TRBV4-1, with 9 bases lining up with TRBD1. The CDR3 is 17 residues long. V trimming: 1 base; J trimming: 1 base; junction bases outside the gene matches: 7. CDR1 is MGHRA, CDR2 YSYEKL, per germline. In nucleotides, the CDR3 is TGCGCCAGCAGCCAAGGGGCCGGGACAGGGATTAACTATGGCTACACCTTC. Translated: CASSQGAGTGINYGYTF.

CDR3 protein: CAYWTGLAEAFF. Here the CDR3 DNA reads TGTGCCTACTGGACAGGGCTGGCTGAAGCTTTCTTT. The chain recombines TRBV30 with TRBJ1-1, with TRBD1 matching over 8 bases. This CDR3 has 12 residues. From germline, CDR1 is GTSNPN and CDR2 SVGIG (reference sequence). With V trimmed by 7 bases and J by 6 bases, 7 bases remained unmatched. Supplemented by reference TRBV30 and TRBJ1-1, the full variable domain reads SQTIHQWPATLVQPVGSPLSLECTVEGTSNPNLYWYRQAAGRGLQLLFYSVGIGQISSEVPQNLSASRPQDRQFILSSKKLLLSDSGFYLCAYWTGLAEAFFGQGTRLTVV.

This chain connects TRBV7-3 to TRBJ2-3; the D is unclear. V lost 0 bases, J lost 1 base, and 14 bases lay in between. The CDR3 extends over 17 amino acids. Looked up from germline, CDR1 is SGHTA and CDR2 is FQGTGA. The CDR3 protein is CASSLTSGLVGTDTQYF. CDR3 in DNA: TGTGCCAGCAGCTTAACAAGTGGGCTCGTCGGCACAGATACGCAGTATTTT.

This clone is a singleton in its sample. The genes are TRBV24-1 and TRBJ1-6; D perhaps matches TRBD1 (6 bases). Germline values: CDR1 KGHDR, CDR2 SFDVKD. V lost 9 bases and J 9 bases, leaving 20 bases between the germline ends. The CDR3 is 15 amino acids. For the CDR3, the DNA is TGTGCCACCTTTACCATGGCAGGGGTCATTTCACCCCTCCACTTT. Translated, it gives CATFTMAGVISPLHF.

The chain links TRBV12-3 or TRBV12-4 to TRBJ1-2; D possibly corresponds to TRBD1 (6 bases). Trimming removed 5 bases at V and 6 bases at J, with 13 bases between. The CDR3 sequence is 13 residues long. As DNA, the CDR3 is TGTGCCAGCAGTCCTTGGACAGCTAATGGCTACACCTTC. It translates to CASSPWTANGYTF.

V is TRBV7-2 and J is TRBJ1-2; D gene unclear. The CDR3 sequence is 17 residues long. Trimming removed 1 base from V and 6 bases from J, with 21 bases in between. Germline CDR1 and CDR2: SGHTA and FQGNSA. DNA of the CDR3: TGTGCCAGCAGCTTAGAGGTAATCGGACTATCTCGGGATGGCTACACCTTC. It is translated as CASSLEVIGLSRDGYTF.

Notes on this clone: This specimen includes other DNA sequences encoding the same CDR3. J is TRBJ1-6 and V is TRBV30; 9 bases agree with TRBD1. V lost 0 bases, J lost 9 bases, and 3 bases stayed unmatched. Germline CDR1 GTSNPN, CDR2 SVGIG (reference sequence). The CDR3 totals 14 residues. The CDR3 DNA reads as TGTGCCTGGAGTGTGGGACAGGGAGGTTCACCCCTCCACTTT. It yields the protein CAWSVGQGGSPLHF.

This chain joins TRBV7-9 and TRBJ1-2; D may be TRBD1 (6 bases). The ends were cut back, 2 bases at V and 4 bases at J, with 11 bases in the middle. CDR1 SEHNR and CDR2 FQNEAQ come from the germline V gene (reference sequence). CDR3 length equals 14 residues. The chain's CDR3 is CASSLTDSPYGYTF. CDR3 nucleotides: TGTGCCAGCAGCTTAACGGACAGCCCCTATGGCTACACCTTC.

The chain carries TRBV6-5 and TRBJ2-5; 10 bases fit TRBD1. The ends lost 0 bases at V and 5 bases at J; junction bases unmatched: 6. In germline, CDR1 is MNHEY, CDR2 SVGAGI. The CDR3 is 16 amino acids. The CDR3, as DNA: TGTGCCAGCAGTTACTCCGGGACAGGGGTCGGCGAGACCCAGTACTTC. Protein: CASSYSGTGVGETQYF.

This clone was recorded once. The chain joins TRBV7-9 to TRBJ2-7, with 10 positions matching TRBD1. The germline CDR1 and CDR2 sequences are SEHNR and FQNEAQ (reference sequence). This CDR3 region has 15 residues. The trim removed 0 bases at V and 3 bases at J, leaving 2 bases unmatched. CDR3 bases: TGTGCCAGCAGCTTAGCCGGGACAGGGGACTACGAGCAGTACTTC. Its translation: CASSLAGTGDYEQYF.

V and J are TRBV9 and TRBJ1-1, with unresolved D. Germline values: CDR1 SGDLS, CDR2 YYNGEE. The V end lost 0 bases, the J end lost 8 bases, and 11 bases lay between the germline ends. This CDR3 is 13 amino acids long. The CDR3 is CASSVAAGGEAFF. The CDR3 nucleotides are TGTGCCAGCAGCGTAGCGGCAGGAGGAGAAGCTTTCTTT.

This rearrangement joins TRBV6-5 to TRBJ1-3; TRBD1 matches at 7 bases. Germline lookup yields CDR1 MNHEY and CDR2 SVGAGI. J gave up 2 bases and V 8 bases, and 3 bases lay outside the gene matches. The CDR3 covers 13 residues. The CDR3: CASDRVAGNTIYF. CDR3 in DNA: TGTGCCAGCGACAGGGTGGCTGGAAACACCATATATTTT.

The sample holds one count of this clone. At one boundary the junction diverges from the germline segment, which might be a read error. The gene calls are TRBV19 and TRBJ1-5; a weak D match, TRBD1 (6 bases). CDR3 length: 14 residues. The V gene's germline CDR1 is LNHDA and CDR2 SQIVND (reference sequence). The chain's CDR3 is CASSITAKGQHQHF. In DNA, the CDR3 is TGTGCCAGTAGTATAACCGCCAAAGGACAGCACCAGCATTTT. Based on the CDR3 plus reference TRBV19 and TRBJ1-5, the full variable domain is DGGITQSPKYLFRKEGQNVTLSCEQNLNHDAMYWYRQDPGQGLRLIYYSQIVNDFQKGDIAEGYSVSREKKESFPLTVTSAQKNPTAFYLCASSITAKGQHQHFGDGTRLSIL.